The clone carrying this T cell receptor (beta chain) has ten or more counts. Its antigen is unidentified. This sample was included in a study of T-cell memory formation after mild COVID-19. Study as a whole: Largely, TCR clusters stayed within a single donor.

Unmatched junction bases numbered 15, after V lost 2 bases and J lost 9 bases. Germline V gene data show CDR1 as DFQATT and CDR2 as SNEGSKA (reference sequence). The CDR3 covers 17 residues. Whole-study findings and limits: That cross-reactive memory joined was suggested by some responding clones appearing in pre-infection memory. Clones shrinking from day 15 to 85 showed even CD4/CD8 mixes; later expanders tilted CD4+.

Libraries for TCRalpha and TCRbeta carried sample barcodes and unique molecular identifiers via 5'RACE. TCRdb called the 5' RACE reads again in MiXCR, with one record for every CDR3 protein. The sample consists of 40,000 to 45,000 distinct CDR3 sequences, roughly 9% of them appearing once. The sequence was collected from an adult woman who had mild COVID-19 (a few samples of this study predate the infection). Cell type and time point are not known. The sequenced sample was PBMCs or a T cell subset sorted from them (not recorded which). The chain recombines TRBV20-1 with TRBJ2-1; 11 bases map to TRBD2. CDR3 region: CSARRSRGTSGSGEQFF. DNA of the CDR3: TGCAGTGCTAGAAGGTCACGGGGGACTAGCGGAAGCGGTGAGCAGTTCTTC.